The 22 T cell receptor beta chains below come from one sample, sequenced in a study of shared clonotypes between healthy human individuals. The method was immunoSEQ multiplex PCR; TCRdb's version includes in-frame clones alone and lacks a portion of them. The sample has 780,000 or so clones, over 60% seen once. The sequenced sample was memory CD4+ T cells sorted from blood. Subset noted: CD45RA-negative fraction. Source of these receptors: a woman in her 30s in good health.

The chain employs TRBV18 and TRBJ1-1; D may be TRBD1 (5 bases). Germline CDR1 and CDR2: KGHSH and LQKENI. This CDR3 comprises 14 residues. V dropped 10 bases and J dropped 0 bases, with 15 bases sitting between them. CDR3 sequence: CATNEAGMNTEAFF. The CDR3 DNA reads as TGTGCCACAAACGAGGCAGGGATGAACACTGAAGCTTTCTTT. Combining the CDR3 with reference TRBV18 and TRBJ1-1 gives the whole variable domain NAGVMQNPRHLVRRRGQEARLRCSPMKGHSHVYWYRQLPEEGLKFMVYLQKENIIDESGMPKERFSAEFPKEGPSILRIQQVVRGDSAAYFCATNEAGMNTEAFFGQGTRLTVV.

The chain uses TRBV18 and TRBJ2-2; possibly TRBD2 for D (6 bases). Trimming took off 9 bases at V and 6 bases at J, with 14 bases between the two ends. Germline assignment: CDR1 KGHSH and CDR2 LQKENI. The CDR3 spans 13 residues. The CDR3 region has the DNA TGTGCCAGTCTAAGGGAGGTTCCCGGGGAGCTGTTTTTT. This encodes CASLREVPGELFF.

This clone has only a few counts. The J gene is TRBJ1-2, the V gene TRBV2; 8 positions match TRBD1. Germline lookup yields CDR1 SNHLY and CDR2 FYNNEI. This CDR3 is 14 amino acids long. V was clipped by 7 bases and J by 1 base; unmatched bases: 5. The CDR3 reads CASTDRGNNYGYTF. For the CDR3, the DNA is TGTGCCAGCACCGACAGGGGAAATAACTATGGCTACACCTTC.

The J gene is TRBJ2-7, the V gene TRBV9; 9 bases line up with TRBD2. The V gene's germline CDR1 is SGDLS and CDR2 YYNGEE. Trimming removed 0 bases from V and 6 bases from J; junction bases left unmatched: 4. The CDR3 contains 14 residues. CDR3: CASSVASSGTEQYF. In DNA, the CDR3 is TGTGCCAGCAGCGTAGCTTCTAGCGGGACCGAGCAGTACTTC.

This sequence joins TRBV28 and TRBJ2-7, with TRBD1 identical over 9 bases. After removal of 7 bases from V and 0 bases from J, the junction contained 10 bases not matched to a gene. The V gene's germline CDR1 is MDHEN and CDR2 SYDVKM. There are 16 residues in the CDR3. The CDR3 here is CASTLGGQGASYEQYF. CDR3 coding DNA: TGTGCCAGCACCCTCGGGGGACAGGGTGCCTCCTACGAGCAGTACTTC.

The chain has TRBV6-1 and TRBJ1-3; D is uncertain. The CDR3 loop spans 14 amino acids. Germline V gene sequence: CDR1 MNHNS, CDR2 SASEGT. V gave up 6 bases and J gave up 0 bases, with 9 bases separating them. The CDR3 sequence: CASSQDYSGNTIYF. CDR3 nucleotide sequence: TGTGCCAGCAGCCAAGATTACTCTGGAAACACCATATATTTT.

The V call is TRBV13, the J call TRBJ2-7; 10 bases fit TRBD2. Unmatched junction bases numbered 12, after V lost 5 bases and J lost 2 bases. The length of the CDR3 is 17 residues. The germline gives CDR1 PRHDT, CDR2 FYEKMQ (reference sequence). CDR3 residues: CASSPGLAESTPYEQYF. The CDR3 DNA sequence: TGTGCCAGCAGCCCCGGACTAGCGGAGAGCACCCCCTACGAGCAGTACTTC.

The V call is TRBV29-1, the J call TRBJ2-2, with TRBD2 identical over 9 bases. J gave up 4 bases and V 6 bases, and 9 bases lay outside the gene matches. The CDR3 is 15 residues long. The germline CDR1 and CDR2 sequences are SQVTM and ANQGSEA. Here the CDR3 DNA reads TGCAGCGTGCTGGGACTAGCAGACTTCACCGGGGAGCTGTTTTTT. This translates into CSVLGLADFTGELFF.

This clone was seen once. The chain recombines TRBV5-6 with TRBJ1-5, with D tentatively TRBD1 (5 bases). Germline V gene data show CDR1 as SGHDT and CDR2 as YYEEEE. This CDR3 region has 13 residues. V was shortened by 2 bases and J by 9 bases, with 12 bases between the two germline ends. DNA of the CDR3: TGTGCCAGCAGCTTAGGCAGGGACGGGCCCCAGCATTTT. Amino acid sequence: CASSLGRDGPQHF.

In the case of this clone: Other DNA sequences from this sample encode an identical CDR3 as well. The chain recombines TRBV5-4 with TRBJ2-2; TRBD2 agrees at 7 bases. CDR1 SGHNT and CDR2 YYREEE come from the germline V gene (reference sequence). The CDR3 is 15 amino acids. V lost 5 bases and J lost 4; bases outside the gene matches: 8. In DNA, the CDR3 is TGTGCCAGCAGTTTAGGCGGGAGAGGCACCGGGGAGCTGTTTTTT. Its translation: CASSLGGRGTGELFF.

The CDR3 DNA sequence: TGTGCCAGTAGTATAGCGGTTGGCACTCGAATGCAGTACTTC. It encodes CASSIAVGTRMQYF. The V gene is TRBV19, the J gene TRBJ2-7; D uncertain. Germline V gives CDR1 LNHDA, CDR2 SQIVND (reference sequence). V shed 1 base and J shed 9 bases, with 16 bases lying between them. This CDR3 contains 14 residues.

This chain links TRBV2 with TRBJ2-1; the match to TRBD2 covers 11 bases. Germline CDR1 and CDR2: SNHLY and FYNNEI. The CDR3 extends over 13 amino acids. Losses at the gene ends were 9 bases for V and 7 bases for J; bases not matched to a gene: 5. CDR3 protein: CASLAGGRNEQFF. CDR3 nucleotide sequence: TGTGCCAGTTTAGCGGGAGGGCGGAATGAGCAGTTCTTC.

V is TRBV11-2 and J is TRBJ2-6; D remains ambiguous. Germline CDR1 SGHAT, CDR2 FQNNGV. The CDR3 covers 16 residues. Trimming cost V 5 bases and J 0 bases, with 11 bases left between them. The CDR3 reads CASSLGRSSGANVLTF. CDR3 nucleotides: TGTGCCAGCAGCCTCGGACGGAGCTCTGGGGCCAACGTCCTGACTTTC.

The chain links TRBV11-2 to TRBJ1-5; possible D gene TRBD1, 5 bases. Deletions cut 6 bases from V and 4 bases from J, with 13 bases between. There are 14 residues in the CDR3. The germline gives CDR1 SGHAT, CDR2 FQNNGV. CDR3 DNA sequence: TGTGCCAGCAGTCCGGGGCTCGCTAATCAGCCCCAGCATTTT. Protein sequence: CASSPGLANQPQHF.

This rearrangement joins TRBV28 to TRBJ2-3, with TRBD2 as a possible D gene (5 bases). V was trimmed by 3 bases and J by 6 bases, leaving 16 bases between them. The CDR3 consists of 15 residues. Per the germline V gene, CDR1 is MDHEN and CDR2 is SYDVKM. CDR3 residues: CASSFRPTGGDTQYF. The CDR3 DNA sequence: TGTGCCAGCAGTTTCCGACCTACTGGAGGCGATACGCAGTATTTT.

The genes are TRBV7-7 and TRBJ2-7, with TRBD2 matching over 7 bases. The V segment lost 8 bases and the J segment 0 bases; nucleotides outside the gene matches: 7. The CDR3 covers 14 residues. The V gene's germline CDR1 is SSHAT and CDR2 FNYEAQ (reference sequence). CDR3 in amino acids: CASALGGSSYEQYF. For the CDR3, the DNA is TGTGCCAGCGCCCTTGGCGGGAGCTCCTACGAGCAGTACTTC.

The sample holds a few counts of this clone. The rearrangement links TRBV7-9 to TRBJ2-1; 7 positions match TRBD1. This CDR3 comprises 12 residues. With V trimmed by 1 base and J by 14 bases, 5 bases remained unmatched. The germline gives CDR1 SEHNR, CDR2 FQNEAQ (reference sequence). The CDR3 protein is CASSLGQGVEFF. CDR3 nucleotide sequence: TGTGCCAGCAGCTTAGGGCAGGGGGTGGAGTTCTTC.

This chain uses TRBV4-1 with TRBJ2-4, with D possibly TRBD1 on 5 matching bases. This CDR3 comprises 12 residues. Germline CDR1 reads MGHRA; CDR2 reads YSYEKL. Trimming shortened V by 1 base and J by 12 bases, and 10 bases separated the two germline ends. The CDR3 DNA reads TGCGCCAGCAGCCAAGGGGGCGCAGCTCAGTACTTC. Protein: CASSQGGAAQYF.

The chain uses TRBV5-8 and TRBJ1-5; D call uncertain. V dropped 0 bases and J dropped 7 bases, with 14 bases sitting between them. The CDR3 consists of 15 residues. The germline V gene encodes CDR1 SGHTS and CDR2 YDEGEE. CDR3 in amino acids: CASSLENEGVQPQHF. The CDR3 DNA reads TGTGCCAGCAGCTTGGAGAACGAGGGTGTCCAGCCCCAGCATTTT. The complete variable domain, with remaining parts taken from reference TRBV5-8 and TRBJ1-5, reads EAGVTQSPTHLIKTRGQQATLRCSPISGHTSVYWYQQALGLGLQFLLWYDEGEERNRGNFPPRFSGRQFPNYSSELNVNALELEDSALYLCASSLENEGVQPQHFGDGTRLSIL.

The rearrangement links TRBV5-1 to TRBJ1-4; a possible D gene is TRBD1 (6 bases). The V and J ends lost 2 bases and 7 bases respectively, with 15 bases between them. Germline CDR1 is SGHRS and CDR2 is YFSETQ. The length of the CDR3 is 15 residues. The CDR3 nucleotides are TGCGCCAGCAGCTTACAGGGAGATGAAAGTGAAAAACTGTTTTTT. This sequence encodes CASSLQGDESEKLFF.

The chain links TRBV5-6 to TRBJ2-5; 7 positions agree with TRBD1. Germline V gene data show CDR1 as SGHDT and CDR2 as YYEEEE. J gave up 5 bases and V 3 bases, and 7 bases lay outside the gene matches. The CDR3 contains 14 residues. CDR3: CASSSGPQGETQYF. The CDR3 nucleotides read TGTGCCAGCAGCTCCGGACCACAGGGGGAGACCCAGTACTTC. Full variable domain (rest looked up from reference TRBV5-6 and TRBJ2-5): DAGVTQSPTHLIKTRGQQVTLRCSPKSGHDTVSWYQQALGQGPQFIFQYYEEEERQRGNFPDRFSGHQFPNYSSELNVNALLLGDSALYLCASSSGPQGETQYFGPGTRLLVL.

This chain joins TRBV6-1 and TRBJ2-6; no clear D. The CDR3 loop spans 13 amino acids. Trimming took 11 bases from V and 4 from J, leaving 12 bases between them. Germline CDR1 and CDR2: MNHNS and SASEGT. The CDR3 nucleotides read TGTGCCTATAAAAGGGCAGGGGCCAACGTCCTGACTTTC. Its protein product is CAYKRAGANVLTF.